The TCR beta chain under discussion was sequenced for a study of blood T cell repertoires in COVID-19. About the research overall: COVID-19 samples collected from the United States, Italy and Spain covered acute and convalescent phases. T cells, B-cell-depleted T cells, or PBMCs supplied cDNA or gDNA.

Authors' methods: How many nucleated cells were present was estimated from reference gene primer amplification. Measured with immunoSEQ multiplex PCR; TCRdb has only the in-frame clones, and not every one. V, J and clone size were drawn from that table, and D and trimming were deduced from the DNA. In the table there are over 85,000 clones, 70% to 90% of which are singletons. This CDR3 contains 16 residues. CDR1 and CDR2 from the germline V gene are MNHEY and SVGAGI. V was shortened by 0 bases and J by 4 bases, with 13 bases between the two germline ends. Specimen: peripheral blood. This rearrangement joins TRBV6-5 to TRBJ1-3; weak D call: TRBD1 (6 bases). This clonotype was sampled from a man in his fifties with active COVID-19. The CDR3 DNA is TGTGCCAGCAGTTACTCGAGGGGGACCTTCGGAAACACCATATATTTT. The encoded protein is CASSYSRGTFGNTIYF.